The 9 T cell receptor beta chains presented below share a single source sample, sequenced in a study of OX40 agonist ivuxolimab in advanced cancers. Data came from immunoSEQ multiplex PCR; TCRdb stores just in-frame clones and leaves some out. The table records approximately 15,000 clones, about 86% of them present only once. The source was CD4+ or CD8+ T cells sorted from blood, collected in a trial of the OX40 agonist ivuxolimab. The receptors here all came from an adult with an advanced solid tumor such as melanoma, head and neck, liver or kidney cancer.

The chain links TRBV6-5 to TRBJ1-2; D possibly corresponds to TRBD1 (5 bases). From germline, CDR1 is MNHEY and CDR2 SVGAGI. This CDR3 spans 14 amino acids. V lost 5 bases and J 4 bases, leaving 14 bases between the germline ends. The CDR3, as DNA: TGTGCCAGCAGTACCGGGGGGATACCCTATGGCTACACCTTC. This gives the protein CASSTGGIPYGYTF.

J is TRBJ2-1 and V is TRBV5-4; TRBD2 matches at 12 bases. The CDR3 extends over 17 amino acids. After removal of 3 bases from V and 4 bases from J, the junction contained 8 bases not matched to a gene. The germline V gene encodes CDR1 SGHNT and CDR2 YYREEE (reference sequence). The CDR3 reads CASSSTLTSGGYNEQFF. The CDR3 nucleotides are TGTGCCAGCAGCTCCACTTTGACTAGCGGGGGATACAATGAGCAGTTCTTC.

The V and J genes are TRBV19 and TRBJ2-7, with 9 bases lining up with TRBD1. V gave up 7 bases and J gave up 4 bases; unmatched junction bases: 11. This CDR3 has 15 amino acids. CDR1 is LNHDA, CDR2 SQIVND, per germline (reference sequence). This CDR3 reads CASTRQGGSGYEQYF. In DNA, the CDR3 is TGTGCCAGTACCAGACAGGGGGGCAGTGGTTACGAGCAGTACTTC. The full variable domain, its missing parts supplied by reference TRBV19 and TRBJ2-7, is DGGITQSPKYLFRKEGQNVTLSCEQNLNHDAMYWYRQDPGQGLRLIYYSQIVNDFQKGDIAEGYSVSREKKESFPLTVTSAQKNPTAFYLCASTRQGGSGYEQYFGPGTRLTVT.

The V gene is TRBV18, the J gene TRBJ2-3; D is perhaps TRBD1 (6 bases). Trimming removed 3 bases at V and 6 bases at J, with 16 bases between. The CDR3 is made up of 15 amino acids. The germline gives CDR1 KGHSH, CDR2 LQKENI. The CDR3 loop is CASSPRTVWSDTQYF. CDR3 nucleotides: TGTGCCAGCTCACCCCGGACAGTTTGGTCTGATACGCAGTATTTT.

A word on this clone: The junction and the germline gene differ at one end; a read error may be behind it. V is TRBV2 and J is TRBJ1-4, with TRBD1 matching over 11 bases. In germline, CDR1 is SNHLY, CDR2 FYNNEI. This CDR3 comprises 16 residues. CDR3 in amino acids: CARSVGTGGTNEKLFF. DNA for the CDR3: TGTGCCAGAAGTGTGGGGACAGGGGGAACTAATGAAAAACTGTTTTTT. Based on the CDR3 plus reference TRBV2 and TRBJ1-4, the full variable domain is EPEVTQTPSHQVTQMGQEVILRCVPISNHLYFYWYRQILGQKVEFLVSFYNNEISEKSEIFDDQFSVERPDGSNFTLKIRSTKLEDSAMYFCARSVGTGGTNEKLFFGSGTQLSVL.

V and J are TRBV19 and TRBJ2-7, with D possibly being TRBD1 (5 bases). The CDR3 has 14 amino acids. V dropped 8 bases and J dropped 4 bases, with 18 bases sitting between them. The V gene's germline CDR1 is LNHDA and CDR2 SQIVND (reference sequence). The CDR3 reads CASSGHLNLYEQYF. The CDR3, as DNA: TGTGCCAGTTCCGGACACCTAAACCTATACGAGCAGTACTTC.

The chain uses TRBV10-3 and TRBJ1-5; a weak D match, TRBD1 (6 bases). Trimming removed 2 bases from V and 4 bases from J, with 15 bases in between. This CDR3 contains 16 residues. Germline-derived CDR1 and CDR2 are ENHRY and SYGVKD. The CDR3 sequence is CAISERPDSINQPQHF. The CDR3 DNA reads TGTGCCATCAGTGAGAGGCCGGACAGCATAAATCAGCCCCAGCATTTT.

The chain employs TRBV29-1 and TRBJ2-5; 13 nucleotides match TRBD2. Germline V gene sequence: CDR1 SQVTM, CDR2 ANQGSEA. This CDR3 has 15 amino acids. After removal of 6 bases from V and 5 bases from J, the junction contained 9 bases not matched to a gene. The CDR3 sequence: CSVDPGLAGWETQYF. The CDR3 DNA sequence: TGCAGCGTGGACCCGGGACTAGCGGGATGGGAGACCCAGTACTTC.

This chain's CDR3 is CAISEGPPAPDGYTF. The DNA of the CDR3 is TGTGCCATCAGTGAGGGCCCCCCGGCGCCGGATGGCTACACCTTC. The chain has TRBV10-3 and TRBJ1-2; D uncertain. There are 15 residues in the CDR3. Germline CDR1 is ENHRY and CDR2 is SYGVKD. V lost 2 bases and J lost 6, with 16 bases in between.